The clone carrying this T cell receptor (beta chain) was seen more than once but under ten times. This record comes from a study of T-cell memory formation after mild COVID-19. Deletions cut 1 base from V and 9 bases from J, with 7 bases between. Germline V gene data show CDR1 as SGHDT and CDR2 as YYEEEE. There are 11 residues in the CDR3. Via MiXCR, TCRdb re-called the 5' RACE reads, giving one row per CDR3 protein. The sample includes hundreds of thousands of distinct CDR3 sequences, about 22% of them seen just once. This sequence was found in an adult woman who had mild COVID-19 (a few samples of this study predate the infection). Cell type and time point are not known. The chain uses TRBV5-6 and TRBJ2-5; no reliable D call. The material sequenced was PBMCs or a T cell subset sorted from them (not recorded which). CDR3 sequence: CASSLSTSQYF. Here the CDR3 DNA reads TGTGCCAGCAGCTTGAGCACGTCCCAGTACTTC.